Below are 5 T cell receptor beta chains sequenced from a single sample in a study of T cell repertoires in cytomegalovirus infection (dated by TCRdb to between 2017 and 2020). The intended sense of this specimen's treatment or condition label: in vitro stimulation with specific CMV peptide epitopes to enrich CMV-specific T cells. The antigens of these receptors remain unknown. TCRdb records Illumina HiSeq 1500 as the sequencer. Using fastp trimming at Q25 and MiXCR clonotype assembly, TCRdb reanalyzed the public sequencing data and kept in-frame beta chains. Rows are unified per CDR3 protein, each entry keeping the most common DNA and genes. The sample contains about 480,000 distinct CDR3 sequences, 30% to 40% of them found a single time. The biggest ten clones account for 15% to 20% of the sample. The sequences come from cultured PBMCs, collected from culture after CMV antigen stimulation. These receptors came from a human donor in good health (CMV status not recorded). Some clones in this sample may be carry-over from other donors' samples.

CDR3 in amino acids: CASSFRFDEQYF. The CDR3, as DNA: TGTGCCAGCAGCTTCCGGTTCGACGAGCAGTACTTC. V and J are TRBV2 and TRBJ2-7; D gene ambiguous. The CDR3 spans 12 residues. CDR1 is SNHLY, CDR2 FYNNEI, per germline. The V and J ends lost 6 bases and 5 bases respectively, with 11 bases between them.

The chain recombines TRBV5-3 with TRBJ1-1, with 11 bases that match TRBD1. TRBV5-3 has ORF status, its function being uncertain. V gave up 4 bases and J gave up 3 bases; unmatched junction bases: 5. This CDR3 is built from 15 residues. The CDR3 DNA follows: TGTGCCAGAAGCGGCCGGGACAGGGGGGACACTGAAGCTTTCTTT. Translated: CARSGRDRGDTEAFF.

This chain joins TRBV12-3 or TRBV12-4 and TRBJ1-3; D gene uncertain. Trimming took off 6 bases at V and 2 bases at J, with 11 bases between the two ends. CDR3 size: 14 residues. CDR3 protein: CASSLPRTGNTIYF. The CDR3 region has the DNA TGTGCCAGCAGCCTACCCCGGACTGGAAACACCATATATTTT.

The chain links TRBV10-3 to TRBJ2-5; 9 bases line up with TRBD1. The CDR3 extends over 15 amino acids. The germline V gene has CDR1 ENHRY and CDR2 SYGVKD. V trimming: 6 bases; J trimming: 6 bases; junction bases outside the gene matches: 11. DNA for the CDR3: TGTGCCATCAGCAATATACAGGGGGCGAAGAAGACCCAGTACTTC. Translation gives CAISNIQGAKKTQYF.

The CDR3 loop reads CASSRRENEKLFF. The CDR3 DNA reads as TGTGCCAGTAGTCGGAGGGAAAATGAAAAACTGTTTTTT. This chain links TRBV19 with TRBJ1-4; unclear D gene. V shed 5 bases and J shed 5 bases, with 9 bases lying between them. The CDR3 is made up of 13 amino acids. Germline CDR1 reads LNHDA; CDR2 reads SQIVND (reference sequence).